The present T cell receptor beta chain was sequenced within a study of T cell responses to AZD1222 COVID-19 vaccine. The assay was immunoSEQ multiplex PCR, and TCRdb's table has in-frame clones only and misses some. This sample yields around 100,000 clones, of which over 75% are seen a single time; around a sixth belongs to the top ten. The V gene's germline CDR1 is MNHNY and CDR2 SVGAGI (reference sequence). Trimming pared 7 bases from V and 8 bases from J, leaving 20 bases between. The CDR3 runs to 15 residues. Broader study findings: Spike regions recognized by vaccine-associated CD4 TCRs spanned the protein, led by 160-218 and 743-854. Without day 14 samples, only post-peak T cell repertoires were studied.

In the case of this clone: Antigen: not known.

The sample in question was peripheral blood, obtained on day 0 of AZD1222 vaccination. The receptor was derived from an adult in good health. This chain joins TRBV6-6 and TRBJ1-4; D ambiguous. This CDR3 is CASTIKAAPWEKLFF. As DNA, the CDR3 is TGTGCCAGCACAATTAAAGCTGCCCCGTGGGAAAAACTGTTTTTT.